Each of the 21 T cell receptor beta chains below was sequenced from the same sample in a study of long-term antiretroviral therapy in people with HIV. Assay version v3.0 of immunoSEQ was used, and it was run at survey level. The assay was immunoSEQ multiplex PCR, and TCRdb's table has in-frame clones only and misses some. The sample shows about 21,000 clones, 82% of them seen only once. The sequences come from unsorted PBMCs, collected at the start of antiretroviral therapy. Receptors were obtained from a man aged 45 to 65 with HIV.

The rearrangement uses TRBV4-3 and TRBJ2-5, with 13 bases aligning to TRBD2. CDR3 length: 19 amino acids. CDR1 is LGHNA and CDR2 is YSLEER in the germline V gene. The ends lost 3 bases at V and 5 bases at J; junction bases unmatched: 15. Here the CDR3 reads CASSQQISGLAGTGETQYF. CDR3 coding DNA: TGCGCCAGCAGCCAGCAGATTTCGGGACTAGCGGGAACTGGGGAGACCCAGTACTTC.

The V gene is TRBV19, the J gene TRBJ1-1, with TRBD1 identical over 8 bases. CDR3 length: 15 amino acids. In germline, CDR1 is LNHDA, CDR2 SQIVND (reference sequence). The V segment lost 7 bases and the J segment 0 bases; nucleotides outside the gene matches: 7. CDR3 in DNA: TGTGCCAGTAATCAGGGGGCTGAGATGAACACTGAAGCTTTCTTT. Translated: CASNQGAEMNTEAFF.

The chain recombines TRBV19 with TRBJ1-5; 12 positions agree with TRBD1. Germline CDR1 and CDR2: LNHDA and SQIVND (reference sequence). V dropped 2 bases and J dropped 2; count of bases not matched to a gene: 7. The CDR3 totals 18 residues. CDR3 nucleotides: TGTGCCAGTAGTATACTGGGACAGGGGGCTCTGGGCAATCAGCCCCAGCATTTT. It is translated as CASSILGQGALGNQPQHF.

This clone has just a few counts. In nucleotides, the CDR3 is TGCGCCAGCAGCCCAACCCGGGGGGGTTACAATGAGCAGTTCTTC. Its translation: CASSPTRGGYNEQFF. This sequence joins TRBV4-3 and TRBJ2-1; 8 positions agree with TRBD2. This CDR3 has 15 residues. The germline V gene encodes CDR1 LGHNA and CDR2 YSLEER. J gave up 4 bases and V 4 bases, and 6 bases lay outside the gene matches.

The V and J genes are TRBV11-3 and TRBJ2-4; the D is unclear. This CDR3 spans 13 amino acids. V was trimmed by 2 bases and J by 9 bases, leaving 11 bases between them. From germline, CDR1 is SGHNT and CDR2 YENEEA. In nucleotides, the CDR3 is TGTGCCAGCAGCTTACAAGGTGATGGCATTCAGTACTTC. It specifies CASSLQGDGIQYF.

The chain links TRBV7-2 to TRBJ1-2, with 9 bases lining up with TRBD1. CDR3 size: 14 residues. Germline V gives CDR1 SGHTA, CDR2 FQGNSA. V trimming: 5 bases; J trimming: 9 bases; junction bases outside the gene matches: 10. The CDR3 DNA reads as TGTGCCAGCAGCCCAACCGGACAGGGGATGAGCTACACCTTC. This codes for CASSPTGQGMSYTF.

The chain carries TRBV11-3 and TRBJ2-7; TRBD1 agrees at 8 bases. The CDR3 runs to 14 residues. Germline V CDR1 and CDR2: SGHNT, YENEEA. Unmatched junction bases numbered 4, after V lost 3 bases and J lost 3 bases. The CDR3 coding sequence is TGTGCCAGCAGCTTTCAGGGGGCACGCTACGAGCAGTACTTC. Its translation: CASSFQGARYEQYF.

J is TRBJ2-1 and V is TRBV12-5; TRBD1 matches at 7 bases. J was trimmed by 5 bases and V by 5 bases; bases with no gene match: 3. The CDR3 runs to 13 residues. Germline V gives CDR1 LGHNT, CDR2 FRNRAP. The CDR3 sequence is CASGRDRNNEQFF. The CDR3 coding sequence is TGTGCTAGTGGTCGGGACAGAAACAATGAGCAGTTCTTC.

V gene TRBV27 combines with J gene TRBJ2-7; D may be TRBD2 (6 bases). V shed 4 bases and J shed 5 bases, with 15 bases lying between them. The CDR3 contains 14 residues. In germline, CDR1 is MNHEY, CDR2 SMNVEV (reference sequence). CDR3 bases: TGTGCCAGCAGTTCGCGGGACGGGTTCAACGAGCAGTACTTC. It is translated as CASSSRDGFNEQYF.

This clone showed up just a few times. This chain connects TRBV4-3 to TRBJ1-2, with 9 bases fitting TRBD1. The CDR3 spans 16 residues. Trimming at V came to 0 bases and at J to 4 bases, leaving 6 bases not matched to a gene. Germline V gene lookup returns CDR1 LGHNA and CDR2 YSLEER. The DNA of the CDR3 is TGCGCCAGCAGCCAAGATGTCAGGACAGGGGCCTATGGCTACACCTTC. Its protein is CASSQDVRTGAYGYTF.

The chain joins TRBV5-1 to TRBJ2-7; TRBD1 matches at 8 bases. Germline V gene data show CDR1 as SGHRS and CDR2 as YFSETQ. Trimming took 5 bases from V and 2 from J; bases not matched to a gene: 9. This CDR3 has 15 amino acids. The CDR3 nucleotides are TGCGCCAGCAGTCACAACAGGGGGAACGCCTACGAGCAGTACTTC. The encoded protein is CASSHNRGNAYEQYF.

The gene calls are TRBV4-3 and TRBJ2-1; TRBD2 agrees at 9 bases. The J segment lost 3 bases and the V segment lost 4 bases, leaving 25 bases of the junction unmatched. The germline gives CDR1 LGHNA, CDR2 YSLEER. This CDR3 spans 22 amino acids. Here the CDR3 reads CASSRLKTMGDLIAGVYNEQFF. As DNA, the CDR3 is TGCGCCAGCAGCCGATTAAAGACTATGGGGGATTTGATAGCGGGAGTCTACAATGAGCAGTTCTTC.

The chain joins TRBV27 to TRBJ1-3; no firm D call. The length of the CDR3 is 13 residues. Germline V gene lookup returns CDR1 MNHEY and CDR2 SMNVEV (reference sequence). Trimming left V 0 bases short and J 3 bases short, with 3 bases between. CDR3 in DNA: TGTGCCAGCAGTTTATCGCTTGGAAACACCATATATTTT. Its protein product is CASSLSLGNTIYF.

The chain carries TRBV10-2 and TRBJ2-1; 12 bases map to TRBD1. The CDR3 is 14 residues long. Germline V gene sequence: CDR1 WSHSY, CDR2 SAAADI. V lost 7 bases to trimming and J lost 6 bases; unmatched junction nucleotides: 4. CDR3 DNA: TGCGCCAGCACCCGGGACAGGGGGCGCAATGAGCAGTTCTTC. Translated: CASTRDRGRNEQFF.

The chain uses TRBV7-2 and TRBJ2-7, with D uncertain. The V and J ends lost 0 bases and 4 bases respectively, with 22 bases between them. Germline V gene sequence: CDR1 SGHTA, CDR2 FQGNSA. The CDR3 totals 18 residues. The CDR3 bases are TGTGCCAGCAGCTTAGCCTTGCGGAGAATGGGCCGATCGTACGAGCAGTACTTC. This encodes CASSLALRRMGRSYEQYF.

The chain couples TRBV30 to TRBJ1-1; D may be TRBD1 (5 bases). The germline gives CDR1 GTSNPN, CDR2 SVGIG (reference sequence). Trimming removed 3 bases at V and 3 bases at J, with 8 bases between. The CDR3 runs 12 residues. The CDR3 sequence: CAWRTGDTEAFF. CDR3 in DNA: TGTGCCTGGAGGACGGGGGACACTGAAGCTTTCTTT.

The chain recombines TRBV11-3 with TRBJ2-5; D ambiguous. The CDR3 spans 13 residues. Between the trimmed V and J ends, which lost 0 bases and 4 bases, there was a span of 6 bases. The V gene's germline CDR1 is SGHNT and CDR2 YENEEA. The CDR3 is CASSLERVETQYF. As DNA, the CDR3 is TGTGCCAGCAGCTTAGAACGAGTAGAGACCCAGTACTTC.

V is TRBV9 and J is TRBJ1-1; maybe TRBD1 (5 bases). The CDR3 runs to 13 residues. The V gene lost 2 bases and the J gene lost 0 bases, with 5 bases spanning the gap. CDR1 SGDLS and CDR2 YYNGEE come from the germline V gene. CDR3: CASSVTVNTEAFF. The CDR3 DNA follows: TGTGCCAGCAGCGTGACAGTGAACACTGAAGCTTTCTTT.

The chain has TRBV6-5 and TRBJ1-2; D is possibly TRBD1 (5 bases). The CDR3 extends over 12 amino acids. CDR1 and CDR2 (germline): MNHEY, SVGAGI. V lost 7 bases, J lost 4 bases, and 10 bases lay in between. CDR3: CASTGGTYGYTF. In nucleotides, the CDR3 is TGTGCCAGCACCGGGGGGACCTATGGCTACACCTTC.

This clone was picked up one time. This rearrangement joins TRBV6-5 to TRBJ1-2; 10 positions match TRBD1. The CDR3 is 16 amino acids. In germline, CDR1 is MNHEY, CDR2 SVGAGI. The ends lost 0 bases at V and 8 bases at J; junction bases unmatched: 9. The chain's CDR3 is CASSYSWTGGRVGYTF. The CDR3 DNA is TGTGCCAGCAGTTACTCCTGGACAGGGGGGCGGGTAGGCTACACCTTC.

The J gene is TRBJ2-2, the V gene TRBV11-2; a weak D match, TRBD2 (5 bases). This CDR3 comprises 15 residues. The germline V and J ends were trimmed by 1 base and 3 bases, with 9 bases remaining between them. CDR1 SGHAT and CDR2 FQNNGV come from the germline V gene. DNA of the CDR3: TGTGCCAGCAGCTTAGGAGGCGGGTACACCGGGGAGCTGTTTTTT. Its protein product is CASSLGGGYTGELFF.